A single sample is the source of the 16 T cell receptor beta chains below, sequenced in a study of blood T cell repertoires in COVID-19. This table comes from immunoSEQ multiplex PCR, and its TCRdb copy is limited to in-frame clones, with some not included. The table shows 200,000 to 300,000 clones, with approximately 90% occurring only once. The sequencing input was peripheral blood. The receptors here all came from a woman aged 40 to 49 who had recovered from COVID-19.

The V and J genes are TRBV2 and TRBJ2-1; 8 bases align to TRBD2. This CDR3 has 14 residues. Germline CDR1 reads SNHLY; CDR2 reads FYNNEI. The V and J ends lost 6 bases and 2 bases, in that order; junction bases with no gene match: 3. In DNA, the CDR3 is TGTGCCAGCAGCGATAGCGGGACCTACAATGAGCAGTTCTTC. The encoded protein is CASSDSGTYNEQFF.

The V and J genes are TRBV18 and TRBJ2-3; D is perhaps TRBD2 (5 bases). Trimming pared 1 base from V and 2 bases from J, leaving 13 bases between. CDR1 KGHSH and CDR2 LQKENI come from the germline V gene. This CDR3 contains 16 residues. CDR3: CASSPQGGPDTDTQYF. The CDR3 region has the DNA TGTGCCAGCTCACCACAAGGCGGGCCCGACACAGATACGCAGTATTTT.

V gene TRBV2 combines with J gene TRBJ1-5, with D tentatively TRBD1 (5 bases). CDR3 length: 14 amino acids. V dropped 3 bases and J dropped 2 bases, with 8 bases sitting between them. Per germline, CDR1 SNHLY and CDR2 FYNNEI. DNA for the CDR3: TGTGCCAGCAGTGAGGGCAGGGGCAATCAGCCCCAGCATTTT. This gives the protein CASSEGRGNQPQHF.

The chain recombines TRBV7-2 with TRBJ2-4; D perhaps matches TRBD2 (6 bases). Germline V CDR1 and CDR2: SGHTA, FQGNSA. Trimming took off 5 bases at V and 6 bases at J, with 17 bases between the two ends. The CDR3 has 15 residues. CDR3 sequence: CASSLGDSLRNIQYF. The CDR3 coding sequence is TGTGCCAGCAGCCTAGGGGACTCACTCAGAAACATTCAGTACTTC.

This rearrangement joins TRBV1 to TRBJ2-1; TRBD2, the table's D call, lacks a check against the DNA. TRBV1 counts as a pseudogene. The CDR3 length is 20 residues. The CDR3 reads CTSSQEGYRLAGSSYNEQFF. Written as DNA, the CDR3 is TGCACCAGCAGCCAAGAGGGGTACCGGCTAGCGGGTAGCTCCTACAATGAGCAGTTCTTC.

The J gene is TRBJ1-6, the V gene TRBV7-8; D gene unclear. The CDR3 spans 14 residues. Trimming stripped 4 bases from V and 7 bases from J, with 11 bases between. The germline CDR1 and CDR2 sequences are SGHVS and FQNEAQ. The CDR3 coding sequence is TGTGCCAGCAGCTCGTTGTTCGGGAATTCACCCCTCCACTTT. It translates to CASSSLFGNSPLHF. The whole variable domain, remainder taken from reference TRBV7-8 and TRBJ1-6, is GAGVSQSPRYKVAKRGQDVALRCDPISGHVSLFWYQQALGQGPEFLTYFQNEAQLDKSGLPSDRFFAERPEGSVSTLKIQRTQQEDSAVYLCASSSLFGNSPLHFGNGTRLTVT.

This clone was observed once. Here the CDR3 reads CASSPTSGPYNEQFF. The CDR3 DNA follows: TGTGCCAGCAGTCCGACTAGCGGGCCCTACAATGAGCAGTTCTTC. The chain carries TRBV6-4 and TRBJ2-1; 10 nucleotides line up with TRBD2. The CDR3 totals 15 residues. Germline V CDR1 and CDR2: MRHNA, SNTAGT. With 5 bases clipped from V and 2 bases from J, the junction kept 3 bases outside the gene matches.

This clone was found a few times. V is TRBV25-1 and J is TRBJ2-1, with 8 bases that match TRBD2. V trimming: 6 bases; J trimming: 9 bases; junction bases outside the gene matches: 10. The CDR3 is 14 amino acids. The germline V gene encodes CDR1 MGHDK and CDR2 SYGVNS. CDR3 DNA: TGTGCCAGCAGACATTGGGGTAGCGGGGTTGAGCAGTTCTTC. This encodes CASRHWGSGVEQFF. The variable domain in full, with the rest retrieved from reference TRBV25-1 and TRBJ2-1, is EADIYQTPRYLVIGTGKKITLECSQTMGHDKMYWYQQDPGMELHLIHYSYGVNSTEKGDLSSESTVSRIRTEHFPLTLESARPSHTSQYLCASRHWGSGVEQFFGPGTRLTVL.

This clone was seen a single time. The CDR3 DNA follows: TGTGCCAGCAGCGACCGGACACGGGAATACTCTAGCGGACACAATGAGCAGTTCTTC. Protein product: CASSDRTREYSSGHNEQFF. The rearrangement joins TRBV9 to TRBJ2-1; 7 bases agree with TRBD2. The CDR3 consists of 19 residues. In germline, CDR1 is SGDLS, CDR2 YYNGEE. J was trimmed by 5 bases and V by 3 bases; bases with no gene match: 20.

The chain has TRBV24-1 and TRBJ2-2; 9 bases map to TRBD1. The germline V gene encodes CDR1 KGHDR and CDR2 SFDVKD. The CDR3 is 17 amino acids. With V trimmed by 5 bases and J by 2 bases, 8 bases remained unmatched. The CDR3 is CATSGRTGELNTGELFF. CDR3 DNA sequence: TGTGCCACCAGTGGTCGGACAGGGGAATTAAACACCGGGGAGCTGTTTTTT.

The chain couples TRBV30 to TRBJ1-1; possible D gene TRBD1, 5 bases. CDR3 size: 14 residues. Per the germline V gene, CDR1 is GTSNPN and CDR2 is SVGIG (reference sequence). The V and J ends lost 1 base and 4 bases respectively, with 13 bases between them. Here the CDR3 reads CAWSALGGGTEAFF. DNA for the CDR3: TGTGCCTGGAGTGCCCTGGGGGGGGGCACTGAAGCTTTCTTT.

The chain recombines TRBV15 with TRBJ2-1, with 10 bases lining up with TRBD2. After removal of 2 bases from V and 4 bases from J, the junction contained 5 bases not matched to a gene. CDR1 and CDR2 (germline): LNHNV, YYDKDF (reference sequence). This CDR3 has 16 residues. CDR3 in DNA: TGTGCCACCAGCAGACAAGCGGGAGGGGGGTACAATGAGCAGTTCTTC. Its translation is CATSRQAGGGYNEQFF.

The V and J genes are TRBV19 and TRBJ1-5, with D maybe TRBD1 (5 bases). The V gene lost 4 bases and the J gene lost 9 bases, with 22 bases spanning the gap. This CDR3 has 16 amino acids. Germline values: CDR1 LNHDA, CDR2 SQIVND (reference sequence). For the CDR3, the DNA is TGTGCCAGTAGTAGGGCAGGGCTTAACCTGAGATGGCCCCAGCATTTT. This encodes CASSRAGLNLRWPQHF.

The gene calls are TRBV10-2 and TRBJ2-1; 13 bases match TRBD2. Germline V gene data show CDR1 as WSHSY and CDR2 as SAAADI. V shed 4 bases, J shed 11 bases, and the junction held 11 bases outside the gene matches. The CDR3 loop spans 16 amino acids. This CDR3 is CASSGVWGTSGTKQFF. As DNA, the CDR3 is TGCGCCAGCAGTGGCGTTTGGGGGACTAGCGGGACGAAGCAGTTCTTC.

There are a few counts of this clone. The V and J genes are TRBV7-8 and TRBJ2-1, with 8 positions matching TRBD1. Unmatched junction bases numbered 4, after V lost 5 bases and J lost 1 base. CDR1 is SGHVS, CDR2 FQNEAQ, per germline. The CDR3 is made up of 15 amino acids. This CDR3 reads CASSRNRGSYNEQFF. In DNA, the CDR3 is TGTGCCAGCAGCCGTAACAGGGGGTCCTACAATGAGCAGTTCTTC.

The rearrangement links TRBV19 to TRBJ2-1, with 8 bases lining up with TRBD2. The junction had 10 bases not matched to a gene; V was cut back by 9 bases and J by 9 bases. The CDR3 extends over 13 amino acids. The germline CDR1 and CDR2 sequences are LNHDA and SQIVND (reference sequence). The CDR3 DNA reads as TGTGCCAGCAGCGGGAGACAACGGGGTGAGCAGTTCTTC. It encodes CASSGRQRGEQFF.